These 18 T cell receptor beta chains were all obtained from the same sample, sequenced in a study of graft-versus-host responses after intestinal transplantation. What these receptors recognize is not known. Repertoires were generated with immunoSEQ multiplex PCR, while TCRdb's copy carries only in-frame clones and drops some. Of approximately 49,000 clones detected, roughly 90% appear once; the ten largest clones hold around 0.6%. This specimen consisted of unstimulated CD4+ T cells sorted from spleen or lymph node cells, obtained before transplant. These receptors were collected from a human donor who was the organ donor for an intestinal transplant.

The chain links TRBV25-1 to TRBJ2-1; 9 nucleotides match TRBD1. The CDR3 has 15 amino acids. After removal of 5 bases from V and 3 bases from J, the junction contained 5 bases not matched to a gene. Germline CDR1 and CDR2: MGHDK and SYGVNS. The CDR3 here is CASSTQGARYNEQFF. The CDR3 DNA reads as TGTGCCAGCAGTACACAGGGGGCGCGCTACAATGAGCAGTTCTTC.

This chain connects TRBV9 to TRBJ1-1; D is unclear. Germline-derived CDR1 and CDR2 are SGDLS and YYNGEE. Trimming shortened V by 0 bases and J by 2 bases, and 11 bases separated the two germline ends. CDR3 length: 15 amino acids. The CDR3 loop reads CASSVGRPGNTEAFF. In DNA form, the CDR3 reads TGTGCCAGCAGCGTAGGGAGGCCTGGAAACACTGAAGCTTTCTTT.

The rearrangement joins TRBV6-1 to TRBJ1-5, with a tentative D call TRBD1 (6 bases). V lost 4 bases and J lost 0, with 16 bases in between. There are 17 residues in the CDR3. Per germline, CDR1 MNHNS and CDR2 SASEGT. In DNA form, the CDR3 reads TGTGCCAGCAGTGCGACGGTGGGACAAAATAGCAATCAGCCCCAGCATTTT. Its protein product is CASSATVGQNSNQPQHF.

This clone appeared a few times. The chain uses TRBV30 and TRBJ1-1; tentative D call: TRBD1 (6 bases). Trimming pared 2 bases from V and 3 bases from J, leaving 10 bases between. Germline loops: CDR1 GTSNPN, CDR2 SVGIG (reference sequence). CDR3 size: 13 residues. The CDR3, as DNA: TGTGCCTGGAGTAAGGGGGGGGACACTGAAGCTTTCTTT. This gives the protein CAWSKGGDTEAFF.

This chain uses TRBV5-1 with TRBJ1-3; maybe TRBD1 (5 bases). Germline V gene sequence: CDR1 SGHRS, CDR2 YFSETQ. This CDR3 comprises 14 residues. V gave up 2 bases and J gave up 4 bases, with 10 bases separating them. The DNA of the CDR3 is TGCGCCAGCAGCTTAGCGGGGGAAGGAAACACCATATATTTT. As protein: CASSLAGEGNTIYF. Based on the CDR3 plus reference TRBV5-1 and TRBJ1-3, the full variable domain is KAGVTQTPRYLIKTRGQQVTLSCSPISGHRSVSWYQQTPGQGLQFLFEYFSETQRNKGNFPGRFSGRQFSNSRSEMNVSTLELGDSALYLCASSLAGEGNTIYFGEGSWLTVV.

The chain links TRBV28 to TRBJ2-3, with D possibly matching TRBD2 (5 bases). The CDR3 sequence is 13 residues long. Germline assignment: CDR1 MDHEN and CDR2 SYDVKM. V was trimmed by 6 bases and J by 2 bases, leaving 9 bases between them. This chain's CDR3 is CASSQRNTDTQYF. As DNA, the CDR3 is TGTGCCAGCAGCCAGCGGAACACAGATACGCAGTATTTT.

The chain uses TRBV7-2 and TRBJ1-2; D is possibly TRBD1 (6 bases). The CDR3 runs 13 residues. V gave up 1 base and J gave up 4 bases, with 7 bases separating them. Germline values: CDR1 SGHTA, CDR2 FQGNSA. CDR3 in DNA: TGTGCCAGCAGCTTAGAAGGGGGCTATGGCTACACCTTC. Translated: CASSLEGGYGYTF.

The chain carries TRBV4-1 and TRBJ1-1, with 12 bases aligning to TRBD1. The junction had 11 bases not matched to a gene; V was cut back by 4 bases and J by 11 bases. Looked up from germline, CDR1 is MGHRA and CDR2 is YSYEKL. This CDR3 is built from 15 residues. CDR3 sequence: CASSLGVGDRGQAFF. DNA of the CDR3: TGCGCCAGCAGCCTTGGGGTGGGGGACAGGGGGCAGGCTTTCTTT.

J is TRBJ1-5 and V is TRBV7-9; D call uncertain. Looked up from germline, CDR1 is SEHNR and CDR2 is FQNEAQ (reference sequence). The CDR3 is made up of 13 amino acids. Trimming left V 5 bases short and J 7 bases short, with 12 bases between. The CDR3 loop reads CASSLPGYQPQHF. Here the CDR3 DNA reads TGTGCCAGCAGCCTACCGGGGTACCAGCCCCAGCATTTT.

The V gene is TRBV4-1, the J gene TRBJ1-2; D is unclear. With 4 bases removed from V and 9 bases from J, the gap between germline ends came to 9 bases. The CDR3 loop spans 11 amino acids. Looked up from germline, CDR1 is MGHRA and CDR2 is YSYEKL. This chain's CDR3 is CASSRESRYTF. CDR3 nucleotides: TGCGCCAGCAGCCGGGAGAGTCGCTACACCTTC.

V gene TRBV11-1 combines with J gene TRBJ2-3, with a possible D match to TRBD2 (6 bases). In germline, CDR1 is SGHAT, CDR2 FQDESV (reference sequence). This CDR3 is 15 amino acids long. Between the trimmed V and J ends, which lost 3 bases and 10 bases, there was a span of 20 bases. The CDR3 reads CASSFEHSGGVAQYF. CDR3 DNA: TGTGCCAGCAGCTTCGAGCACTCAGGAGGGGTTGCGCAGTATTTT.

This sequence joins TRBV29-1 and TRBJ2-1; D not resolved. The germline CDR1 and CDR2 sequences are SQVTM and ANQGSEA. The V and J ends lost 4 bases and 6 bases respectively, with 4 bases between them. The CDR3 runs to 10 residues. CDR3 loop: CSVAGNEQFF. The DNA for the CDR3 is TGCAGCGTTGCGGGCAATGAGCAGTTCTTC.

V and J are TRBV10-3 and TRBJ2-5, with TRBD2 matching 8 bases. The CDR3 spans 15 residues. Germline assignment: CDR1 ENHRY and CDR2 SYGVKD. Losses at the gene ends were 6 bases for V and 0 bases for J; bases not matched to a gene: 6. CDR3 DNA: TGTGCCATCAGGGCTAGCGGGTCCTACCAAGAGACCCAGTACTTC. Translation gives CAIRASGSYQETQYF.

V is TRBV6-6 and J is TRBJ2-5, with TRBD2 matching over 8 bases. The DNA matches TRBJ2-7 better at its end, which makes the J call doubtful. Per the germline V gene, CDR1 is MNHNY and CDR2 is SVGAGI (reference sequence). The CDR3 sequence is 16 residues long. CDR3 coding DNA: TGTGCCAGCAGTCCCCCCACCGGGACTAGTTTGTCCGAGCAGTACTTC. Amino acids: CASSPPTGTSLSEQYF.

The chain has TRBV11-2 and TRBJ2-3; 7 bases map to TRBD2. CDR3 size: 16 residues. With 1 base clipped from V and 4 bases from J, the junction kept 8 bases outside the gene matches. Germline lookup yields CDR1 SGHAT and CDR2 FQNNGV. The DNA of the CDR3 is TGTGCCAGCAGCTTAGTGCATTTTGCGGGAGCAGATACGCAGTATTTT. This encodes CASSLVHFAGADTQYF.

The chain is built from TRBV21-1 and TRBJ1-5; the table calls TRBD1, which could not be checked here. TRBV21-1 is a known pseudogene. This CDR3 spans 14 amino acids. CDR3 in amino acids: CASSPRQGDQPQHF. CDR3 nucleotides: TGTGCCAGCAGCCCCCGACAGGGGGATCAGCCCCAGCATTTT.

This clone has just a few counts. The V gene is TRBV2, the J gene TRBJ2-1, with 8 bases identical to TRBD2. Germline CDR1 reads SNHLY; CDR2 reads FYNNEI. The CDR3 runs 16 residues. V gave up 2 bases and J gave up 8 bases; unmatched junction bases: 11. CDR3 loop: CASSELSGSIRDEQFF. CDR3 coding DNA: TGTGCCAGCAGTGAACTAAGCGGGAGTATTAGGGATGAGCAGTTCTTC.

On this clone: The junction differs from germline at one of its ends, possibly a read error. The rearrangement uses TRBV2 and TRBJ2-3; TRBD1 matches 7 bases. CDR1 is SNHLY and CDR2 is FYNNEI in the germline V gene. The CDR3 loop spans 15 amino acids. CDR3 region: CASSLDREPTDAQYF. The CDR3 nucleotides are TGTGCCAGCAGCCTCGACAGGGAGCCCACAGATGCGCAGTATTTT.